The rows below give T cell receptor beta chains drawn from one sample of a study of blood T cell repertoires in COVID-19. TCRdb's table, derived via immunoSEQ multiplex PCR, lists solely in-frame clones and lacks some. The sample lists approximately 150,000 clones, about 80% occurring once. Material: peripheral blood. The receptors originated from a man aged 70 or older with acute or convalescent COVID-19. Both conserved end residues are part of each CDR3. The D gene is left open where the match is weak. Where a row states a size, it is once, few, many or the class of an expanded clone; other rows omit it.

TRBD1	TRBV9	NA	TRBJ1-4	CASSGGQGGEKLFF	TGTGCCAGCAGCGGCGGACAGGGAGGCGAAAAACTGTTTTTT
TRBD1	TRBV5-4	NA	TRBJ2-1	CASSLDRGSYNEQFF	TGTGCCAGCAGCTTGGACAGGGGAAGCTACAATGAGCAGTTCTTC
TRBD1	TRBV2	NA	TRBJ2-1	CASSGTGTGNLGEQFF	TGTGCCAGCAGTGGTACCGGGACAGGGAACCTTGGTGAGCAGTTCTTC
NA	TRBV5-1	NA	TRBJ2-1	CASSMIAGDEYNEQFF	TGCGCCAGCAGCATGATAGCAGGGGATGAGTACAATGAGCAGTTCTTC
TRBD1	TRBV5-6	NA	TRBJ1-4	CASSPRQGTNEKLFF	TGTGCCAGCAGCCCGCGACAGGGGACTAATGAAAAACTGTTTTTT
NA	TRBV28	NA	TRBJ1-1	CASSLLGQGGPNTEAFF	TGTGCCAGCAGCCTACTTGGGCAGGGTGGGCCGAACACTGAAGCTTTCTTT
TRBD2	TRBV4-2	NA	TRBJ2-7	CASSQALAGGSSYEQYF	TGTGCCAGCAGCCAAGCCCTAGCGGGAGGGAGCTCCTACGAGCAGTACTTC
TRBD1	TRBV27	NA	TRBJ2-7	CASSFSGQGAVEQYF	TGTGCCAGCAGTTTTTCGGGACAGGGGGCGGTCGAGCAGTACTTC
TRBD1	TRBV28	NA	TRBJ1-2	CASSLSDRENGYTF	TGTGCCAGCAGTTTGTCAGACAGGGAGAATGGCTACACCTTC
TRBD2	TRBV7-3	NA	TRBJ2-1	CASSSEGTSGSKFF	TGTGCCAGCAGCTCCGAGGGAACTAGCGGGAGTAAGTTCTTC
NA	TRBV6-5	NA	TRBJ1-2	CASANPQSGSYGYTF	TGTGCCAGCGCCAACCCCCAATCCGGGAGCTATGGCTACACCTTC
NA	TRBV20-1	NA	TRBJ2-5	CSASYSTGEETQYF	TGCAGTGCTAGTTATTCGACAGGAGAAGAGACCCAGTACTTC
NA	TRBV28	NA	TRBJ2-4	CASSGGKLTAKNIQYF	TGTGCCAGCAGCGGGGGTAAACTGACAGCCAAAAACATTCAGTACTTC
TRBD2	TRBV2	NA	TRBJ2-5	CASSGLAGKETQYF	TGTGCCAGCTCTGGACTAGCGGGGAAAGAGACCCAGTACTTC
TRBD2	TRBV4-1	NA	TRBJ2-7	CASSRTSGSSYEQYF	TGCGCCAGCAGCCGGACTAGCGGGAGCTCCTACGAGCAGTACTTC
NA	TRBV6-5	NA	TRBJ1-1	CASSWARTNTEAFF	TGTGCCAGCAGTTGGGCGCGAACGAACACTGAAGCTTTCTTT
NA	TRBV3-1/TRBV3-2	NA	TRBJ1-1	CASSQVSDTEAFF	TGTGCCAGCAGCCAAGTTAGCGACACTGAAGCTTTCTTT
TRBD1	TRBV28	once	TRBJ2-7	CASSLPGTGGEQYF	TGTGCCAGCAGTTTACCCGGGACAGGGGGCGAGCAGTACTTC
TRBD2	TRBV12-3/TRBV12-4	NA	TRBJ2-1	CASSPGLADPFF	TGTGCCAGCAGTCCCGGACTAGCGGACCCGTTCTTC
TRBD1	TRBV27	once	TRBJ2-7	CANAPGQGPLEQYF	TGTGCCAACGCCCCGGGACAGGGGCCTTTGGAGCAGTACTTC
TRBD1	TRBV10-1	few	TRBJ2-1	CASTLDREQFF	TGCGCCAGCACCTTGGACAGGGAGCAGTTCTTC
TRBD1	TRBV2	NA	TRBJ1-4	CASSERTGTAQYPTNEKLFF	TGTGCCAGCAGCGAACGAACCGGGACAGCCCAGTACCCAACTAATGAAAAACTGTTTTTT
NA	TRBV21-1	NA	TRBJ1-2	CASSKDSNYGYTF	TGTGCCAGCAGCAAAGACAGTAACTATGGCTACACCTTC
NA	TRBV20-1	NA	TRBJ2-1	CSASERGDYNEQFF	TGCAGTGCTAGTGAACGGGGAGATTACAATGAGCAGTTCTTC
TRBD1	TRBV6-6	NA	TRBJ1-2	CASGERGQGASGYTF	TGTGCCAGCGGAGAGAGGGGACAGGGGGCAAGTGGCTACACCTTC
NA	TRBV27	NA	TRBJ1-1	CASSRSGTEAFF	TGTGCCAGCAGCCGTTCGGGCACTGAAGCTTTCTTT
TRBD1	TRBV29-1	NA	TRBJ1-1	CSVEGTGEEAFF	TGCAGCGTCGAGGGGACAGGGGAAGAAGCTTTCTTT
TRBD1	TRBV3-1/TRBV3-2	NA	TRBJ2-5	CASRRGMTGQETQYF	TGTGCCAGCAGGAGGGGTATGACAGGGCAAGAGACCCAGTACTTC
NA	TRBV6-5	NA	TRBJ1-5	CASTRSPGNQPQHF	TGTGCCAGCACCAGGTCCCCGGGCAATCAGCCCCAGCATTTT
NA	TRBV28	NA	TRBJ2-5	CASSRARGPETQYF	TGTGCCAGCAGTCGGGCGCGGGGGCCGGAGACCCAGTACTTC
TRBD1	TRBV25-1	NA	TRBJ2-7	CASGPGGRYEQYF	TGTGCCAGCGGCCCAGGGGGCAGGTACGAGCAGTACTTC
TRBD1	TRBV5-1	once	TRBJ1-2	CASSLGQVGNYGYTF	TGCGCCAGCAGCCTGGGACAGGTTGGAAACTATGGCTACACCTTC
TRBD1	TRBV5-1	NA	TRBJ2-3	CASSLGTGTDTQYF	TGCGCCAGCAGCTTGGGGACAGGGACAGATACGCAGTATTTT
NA	TRBV12-3/TRBV12-4	once	TRBJ1-1	CASNRESNTEAFF	TGTGCCAGCAACCGGGAGTCGAACACTGAAGCTTTCTTT
TRBD1	TRBV5-1	NA	TRBJ1-4	CASRVTGATNEKLFF	TGCGCCAGCAGGGTTACAGGGGCAACTAATGAAAAACTGTTTTTT
NA	TRBV29-1	NA	TRBJ1-2	CSVEGARGDYGYTF	TGCAGCGTTGAAGGGGCCAGGGGTGACTATGGCTACACCTTC
NA	TRBV11-2	few	TRBJ1-3	CASSRREGGGNTIYF	TGTGCCAGCAGCCGCAGGGAAGGGGGAGGAAACACCATATATTTT
TRBD2	TRBV11-3	once	TRBJ2-5	CASSGTSGTEQETQYF	TGTGCCAGCAGCGGGACTAGCGGGACGGAGCAAGAGACCCAGTACTTC
NA	TRBV21-1	NA	TRBJ1-2	CASSKGVPLGGHLPCCNYGYTF	TGTGCCAGCAGCAAAGGGGTCCCGCTAGGGGGACACTTACCCTGCTGCAACTATGGCTACACCTTC
NA	TRBV28	NA	TRBJ1-4	CASWGGEKLFF	TGTGCCAGCTGGGGGGGGGAAAAACTGTTTTTT
NA	TRBV18	NA	TRBJ1-3	CASSPSQGWNTIYF	TGTGCCAGCTCACCCTCCCAGGGTTGGAACACCATATATTTT
TRBD2	TRBV25-1	NA	TRBJ2-1	CASSEWGVAGGYNEQFF	TGTGCCAGCAGTGAATGGGGAGTAGCGGGAGGGTACAATGAGCAGTTCTTC
TRBD1	TRBV6-5	NA	TRBJ2-5	CASSYSSRTGVETQYF	TGTGCCAGCAGTTACTCGAGTCGGACAGGGGTCGAGACCCAGTACTTC
NA	TRBV5-4	NA	TRBJ1-1	CASSFRTAENTEAFF	TGTGCCAGCAGCTTTCGGACTGCCGAGAACACTGAAGCTTTCTTT
TRBD1	TRBV11-3	NA	TRBJ2-5	CASSPDRGKTQYF	TGTGCCAGCAGCCCCGACAGGGGAAAGACCCAGTACTTC
NA	TRBV5-4	once	TRBJ2-7	CASSLTGFDEQYF	TGTGCCAGCAGCTTGACAGGGTTCGACGAGCAGTACTTC
NA	TRBV27	NA	TRBJ2-2	CASRPPSGNTGELFF	TGTGCCAGCCGCCCTCCCAGCGGGAACACCGGGGAGCTGTTTTTT
TRBD1	TRBV5-4	NA	TRBJ2-7	CASSLGQGSYEQYF	TGTGCCAGCAGCCTGGGACAGGGGAGCTACGAGCAGTACTTC